In its sample, the clone carrying this T cell receptor (beta chain) was seen many times. The antigen remains unidentified. TCRdb ran MiXCR on the 5' RACE reads and lists one entry per CDR3 protein. The sample holds some 560,000 distinct CDR3 sequences; roughly a sixth are singletons and the top ten take around a sixth. Germline lookup yields CDR1 MDHEN and CDR2 SYDVKM. This CDR3 has 13 residues. The V gene lost 11 bases and the J gene lost 0 bases, with 13 bases spanning the gap. This specimen belongs to a study of T cells after yellow fever vaccination. The study's findings and limits: At around 96% for CD4 and over 80% for CD8, most primary-vaccination clones showed up again after the booster.

This receptor was taken from a man aged 18-30 years who received the YFV17D yellow fever vaccine. The chain links TRBV28 to TRBJ1-2; maybe TRBD1 (6 bases). The sample consisted of PBMCs, taken 5 to 6 days after the first yellow fever vaccination. Written as DNA, the CDR3 is TGTGCCGGGGGGGGCCTAGCTAACTATGGCTACACCTTC. Translating gives CAGGGLANYGYTF.